The sequence of this T cell receptor beta chain was determined in a study of T cell changes during pregnancy in multiple sclerosis (dated by TCRdb to the late 2010s). As for the study more broadly: The study looked at changes in the T cell repertoire across pregnancy in women with multiple sclerosis.

This clone was recorded once. Its antigen specificity is not known. No much larger clone exists at a distance of one base, and base qualities are not known. Reading from cysteine to phenylalanine, the CDR3 counts 18 amino acids. Here the CDR3 DNA is all that survives: 54 bases in frame from base 1. The receptor library was made with the immunoSEQ multiplex PCR assay. Sourced from immuneACCESS, this table was stored by TCRdb with only in-frame sequences that have V and J called. A share of the clones is absent; for the studies checked, an unresolved V gene accounts for under half, and the remainder has no known explanation. In all, the sample holds approximately 40,000 clones, and 70% to 90% of those were seen once. Around 0.51% of the sample lies in the top ten.

The sequence was collected from a female donor with multiple sclerosis, enrolled in a pregnancy study. The sample consisted of CD4+ T cells from peripheral blood mononuclear cells, taken in the first trimester of pregnancy. The chain links TRBV21-1 with TRBJ1-3. TRBV21-1 is flagged as a pseudogene. The nucleotide sequence is given as TGTGCCAACGACTCTGAAGCAAAGAGGAAGGCCTCTGGAAACACCATATATTTT. It translates as CANDSEAKRKASGNTIYF.